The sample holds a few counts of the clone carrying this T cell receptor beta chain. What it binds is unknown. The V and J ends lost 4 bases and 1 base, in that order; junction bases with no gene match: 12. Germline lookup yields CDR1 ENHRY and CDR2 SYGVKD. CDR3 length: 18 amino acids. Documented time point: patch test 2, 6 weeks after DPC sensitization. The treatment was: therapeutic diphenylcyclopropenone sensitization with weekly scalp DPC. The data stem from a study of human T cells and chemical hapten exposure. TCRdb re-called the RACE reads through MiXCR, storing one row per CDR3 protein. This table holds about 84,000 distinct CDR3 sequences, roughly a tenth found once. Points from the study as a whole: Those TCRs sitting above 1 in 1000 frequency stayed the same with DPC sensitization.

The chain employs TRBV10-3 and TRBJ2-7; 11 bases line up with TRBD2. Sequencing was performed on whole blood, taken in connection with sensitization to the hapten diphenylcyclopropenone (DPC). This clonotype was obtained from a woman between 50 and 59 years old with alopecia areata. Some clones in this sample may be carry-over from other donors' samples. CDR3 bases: TGTGCCATCAGTGTATTTTCGGGGGGGACTAGCGGATCCTACGAGCAGTACTTC. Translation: CAISVFSGGTSGSYEQYF.